The 10 T cell receptor beta chains below all came from one sample that was sequenced in a study of T cell responses to AZD1222 COVID-19 vaccine. The data were produced by immunoSEQ multiplex PCR, yet TCRdb's version contains in-frame clones alone and is incomplete. The table lists some 110,000 clones, roughly nine tenths of them singletons. Sequenced here: peripheral blood, sampled on day 0 of AZD1222 vaccination. The receptors were gathered from an adult in good health.

The V call is TRBV29-1, the J call TRBJ1-3; 7 bases align to TRBD1. The V segment lost 6 bases and the J segment 0 bases; nucleotides outside the gene matches: 2. CDR3 size: 13 residues. The germline CDR1 and CDR2 sequences are SQVTM and ANQGSEA. The CDR3 nucleotides are TGCAGCGTCCGGGACAGCTCTGGAAACACCATATATTTT. It encodes CSVRDSSGNTIYF.

The chain joins TRBV5-1 to TRBJ2-3; D perhaps matches TRBD1 (5 bases). This CDR3 contains 14 residues. Trimming removed 5 bases at V and 1 base at J, with 11 bases between. The germline V gene has CDR1 SGHRS and CDR2 YFSETQ. In nucleotides, the CDR3 is TGCGCCAGCAGGACACAGGCCGGCACAGATACGCAGTATTTT. Its translation is CASRTQAGTDTQYF.

The chain's CDR3 is CASSRQGAGGYTF. DNA of the CDR3: TGTGCCAGCAGCCGACAGGGGGCGGGTGGCTACACCTTC. The V call is TRBV6-5, the J call TRBJ1-2, with 10 bases lining up with TRBD1. V gave up 6 bases and J gave up 7 bases; unmatched junction bases: 5. This CDR3 is built from 13 residues. The V gene's germline CDR1 is MNHEY and CDR2 SVGAGI.

The chain carries TRBV15 and TRBJ1-1; D is ambiguous. CDR3 size: 11 residues. CDR1 and CDR2 from the germline V gene are LNHNV and YYDKDF (reference sequence). V was shortened by 6 bases and J by 6 bases, with 8 bases between the two germline ends. The CDR3 DNA reads TGTGCCACCAGTAACGAGGCTGAAGCTTTCTTT. It specifies CATSNEAEAFF.

This chain joins TRBV4-1 and TRBJ2-7; D remains unclear. This CDR3 region has 13 residues. Germline V lookup: CDR1 MGHRA, CDR2 YSYEKL. V shed 0 bases and J shed 2 bases, with 5 bases lying between them. Written as DNA, the CDR3 is TGCGCCAGCAGCCAAGATTTTCCCTACGAGCAGTACTTC. The encoded protein is CASSQDFPYEQYF.

The chain uses TRBV5-1 and TRBJ2-7; 7 positions match TRBD1. The ends lost 4 bases at V and 0 bases at J; junction bases unmatched: 4. Germline loops: CDR1 SGHRS, CDR2 YFSETQ. CDR3 length: 14 residues. The CDR3 is CASSPGTASYEQYF. CDR3 sequence (DNA): TGCGCCAGCAGCCCGGGGACAGCCTCCTACGAGCAGTACTTC.

The gene calls are TRBV4-3 and TRBJ2-4; the match to TRBD2 covers 14 bases. The CDR3 spans 20 residues. Germline V lookup: CDR1 LGHNA, CDR2 YSLEER. The trim removed 0 bases at V and 0 bases at J, leaving 7 bases unmatched. The CDR3 loop reads CASSQEPGLAGVLAKNIQYF. CDR3 bases: TGCGCCAGCAGCCAAGAACCGGGACTAGCGGGAGTCTTAGCCAAAAACATTCAGTACTTC.

This chain links TRBV27 with TRBJ1-1; D gene uncertain. CDR1 MNHEY and CDR2 SMNVEV come from the germline V gene (reference sequence). This CDR3 is 14 amino acids long. Trimming cost V 6 bases and J 3 bases, with 14 bases left between them. CDR3 DNA sequence: TGTGCCAGCAGCTATAGGTCCGGGGACACTGAAGCTTTCTTT. This encodes CASSYRSGDTEAFF.

The V call is TRBV6-2 or TRBV6-3, the J call TRBJ2-5; tentatively, D is TRBD2 (5 bases). CDR1 and CDR2 (germline): MNHEY, SVGEGT. The CDR3 sequence is 16 residues long. V lost 0 bases to trimming and J lost 5 bases, with 16 bases between them. CDR3 sequence: CASSYSISRRRETQYF. CDR3 bases: TGTGCCAGCAGTTACTCGATTAGTAGGAGGCGGGAGACCCAGTACTTC.

The chain employs TRBV6-5 and TRBJ1-1; unclear D gene. The germline CDR1 and CDR2 sequences are MNHEY and SVGAGI. V lost 7 bases to trimming and J lost 4 bases, with 13 bases between them. The CDR3 covers 13 residues. CDR3 sequence reads: CASTRYGITEAFF. CDR3 coding DNA: TGTGCCAGCACCCGGTACGGGATCACTGAAGCTTTCTTT.